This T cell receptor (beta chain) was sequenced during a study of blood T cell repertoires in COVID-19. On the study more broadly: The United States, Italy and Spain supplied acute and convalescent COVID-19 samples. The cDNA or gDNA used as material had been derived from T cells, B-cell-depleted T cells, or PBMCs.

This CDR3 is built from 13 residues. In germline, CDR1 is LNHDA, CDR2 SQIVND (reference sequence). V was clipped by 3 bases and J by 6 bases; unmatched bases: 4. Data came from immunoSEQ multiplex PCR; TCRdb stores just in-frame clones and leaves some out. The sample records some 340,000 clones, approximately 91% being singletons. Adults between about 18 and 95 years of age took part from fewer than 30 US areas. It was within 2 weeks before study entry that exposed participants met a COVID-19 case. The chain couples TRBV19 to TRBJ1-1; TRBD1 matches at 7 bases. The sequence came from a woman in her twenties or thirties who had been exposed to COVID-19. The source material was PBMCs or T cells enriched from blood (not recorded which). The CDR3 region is CASSIGQGAEAFF. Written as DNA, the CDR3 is TGTGCCAGTAGTATTGGGCAGGGGGCTGAAGCTTTCTTT.